This T cell receptor beta chain was identified in a study of shared clonotypes between healthy human individuals. Study information: With ages of 18 to 49, the donors were a couple of women and a few men. Three plates were used per donor for CD4 naive, three for CD4 memory, two for CD8 naive and one for CD8 memory.

Produced via immunoSEQ multiplex PCR; TCRdb's table is partial and in-frame only. Among nearly 2 million clones listed, about 95% were seen once. Of note for this clone: No antigen is known for it.

It was CD45RO-negative cells, positively selected for CCR7, that made up naive CD8 cells, with terminally differentiated effector memory CD45RA+ cells excluded. This CDR3 contains 17 residues. V was pared by 2 bases and J by 2 bases, with 10 bases of the junction left unmatched. The germline CDR1 and CDR2 sequences are SGHAT and FQNNGV. Study-level points and caveats: Larger estimated richness was generally seen in naive subsets than in memory subsets.

The receptor's source is a man aged 18 to 35 in good health. The rearrangement links TRBV11-2 to TRBJ1-1; 8 bases map to TRBD1. Sequencing was performed on naive CD8+ T cells sorted from blood. The CDR3 DNA reads TGTGCCAGCAGCTTAACTCTTGGACAGGGACCTAACACTGAAGCTTTCTTT. Translation gives CASSLTLGQGPNTEAFF.